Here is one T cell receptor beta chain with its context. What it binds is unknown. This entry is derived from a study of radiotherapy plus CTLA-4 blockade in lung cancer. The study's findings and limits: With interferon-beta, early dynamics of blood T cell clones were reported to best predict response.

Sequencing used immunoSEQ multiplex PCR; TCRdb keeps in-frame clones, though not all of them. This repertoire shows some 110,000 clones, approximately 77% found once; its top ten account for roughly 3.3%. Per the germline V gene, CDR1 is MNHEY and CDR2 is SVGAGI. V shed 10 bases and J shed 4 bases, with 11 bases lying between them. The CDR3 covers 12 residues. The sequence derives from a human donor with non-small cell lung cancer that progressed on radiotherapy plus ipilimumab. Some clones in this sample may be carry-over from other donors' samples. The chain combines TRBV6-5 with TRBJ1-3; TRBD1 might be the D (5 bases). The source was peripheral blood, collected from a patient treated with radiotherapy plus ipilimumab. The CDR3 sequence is CATDSTGNTIYF. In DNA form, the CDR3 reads TGTGCCACTGACAGTACGGGAAACACCATATATTTT.